Sequencing of this T cell receptor (beta chain) was carried out in a study of T cell responses to AZD1222 COVID-19 vaccine. Some clones are missing from TCRdb's copy, which holds only in-frame ones; the method was immunoSEQ multiplex PCR. Its table records about 140,000 clones. V was shortened by 0 bases and J by 8 bases, with 7 bases between the two germline ends. The CDR3 extends over 12 amino acids. Germline CDR1 and CDR2: SGHTA and FQGNSA. Regarding the study as a whole: Donors were largely white British and mainly female; clonal diversity was possibly underestimated. The peak T cell response came first, and repertoires were sampled only after it. Baseline seropositivity occurred in only a handful of AZD1222 recipients. A rise in Spike-specific TCR breadth and depth followed two AZD1222 doses.

Comment on this clone: Its antigen is unknown. At the DNA level, this CDR3 is encoded by other sequences in the same sample as well.

Sequenced sample: peripheral blood. V gene TRBV7-2 combines with J gene TRBJ1-2; unclear D gene. The clonotype comes from an adult in good health. DNA of the CDR3: TGTGCCAGCAGCTTAGCCGGGTACGGCTACACCTTC. This codes for CASSLAGYGYTF.